The next 17 T cell receptor beta chains were all read from a single sample in a study of T cell responses to AZD1222 COVID-19 vaccine. Data came from immunoSEQ multiplex PCR; TCRdb stores just in-frame clones and leaves some out. This table holds about 68,000 clones, over 60% found once. The sequencing used peripheral blood, collected on day 0 of AZD1222 vaccination. The receptors stem from an adult in good health.

This rearrangement joins TRBV30 to TRBJ1-3; 8 bases fit TRBD1. CDR1 and CDR2 (germline): GTSNPN, SVGIG (reference sequence). The CDR3 runs to 14 residues. V shed 3 bases, J shed 5 bases, and the junction held 6 bases outside the gene matches. CDR3 sequence (DNA): TGTGCCTGGAGAAGAAGGACAGGGCGAAACACCATATATTTT. Its protein product is CAWRRRTGRNTIYF.

The J gene is TRBJ2-4, the V gene TRBV28, with 12 bases identical to TRBD2. Germline CDR1 reads MDHEN; CDR2 reads SYDVKM. CDR3 length: 16 residues. The V gene end was trimmed by 8 bases and the J gene end by 0 bases; junction bases not matched to a gene: 5. The CDR3 DNA is TGTGCCAGCGCTAGCGGGGGGGGACTAGCCAAAAACATTCAGTACTTC. Encoded protein: CASASGGGLAKNIQYF.

The rearrangement uses TRBV19 and TRBJ2-7, with TRBD2 as a possible D gene (6 bases). Germline V gene lookup returns CDR1 LNHDA and CDR2 SQIVND (reference sequence). This CDR3 region has 14 residues. The V end was cut by 3 bases, the J end by 0 bases, with 9 bases between. The CDR3 loop is CASSIDGSSYEQYF. CDR3 DNA sequence: TGTGCCAGTAGTATTGACGGGAGCTCCTACGAGCAGTACTTC.

This chain connects TRBV30 to TRBJ2-3; D unresolved. Germline V CDR1 and CDR2: GTSNPN, SVGIG (reference sequence). V dropped 4 bases and J dropped 10 bases, with 12 bases sitting between them. The CDR3 is 11 residues long. The CDR3: CAWTNTGPQYF. In DNA form, the CDR3 reads TGTGCCTGGACGAACACGGGCCCGCAGTATTTT.

This clone has just one count. The V and J genes are TRBV27 and TRBJ2-7; the match to TRBD1 covers 7 bases. The CDR3 sequence is 14 residues long. With 5 bases clipped from V and 5 bases from J, the junction kept 9 bases outside the gene matches. In germline, CDR1 is MNHEY, CDR2 SMNVEV (reference sequence). The CDR3 sequence is CASSATGFGDEQYF. Written as DNA, the CDR3 is TGTGCCAGCAGTGCGACAGGGTTTGGGGACGAGCAGTACTTC.

The sample holds one count of this clone. The chain recombines TRBV3-1 (or the pseudogene TRBV3-2) with TRBJ2-1, with no clear D. CDR1 and CDR2 from the germline V gene are LGHDT and YNNKEL (reference sequence). With 0 bases removed from V and 4 bases from J, the gap between germline ends came to 7 bases. The CDR3 is 14 amino acids. The CDR3 DNA reads TGTGCCAGCAGCCAAGAGAAAAGTTACAATGAGCAGTTCTTC. This codes for CASSQEKSYNEQFF.

V is TRBV3-1 (or the pseudogene TRBV3-2) and J is TRBJ2-5; TRBD1 is a possible D gene (5 bases). The CDR3 covers 15 residues. V gave up 5 bases and J gave up 4 bases, with 17 bases separating them. Per the germline V gene, CDR1 is LGHDT and CDR2 is YNNKEL (reference sequence). DNA for the CDR3: TGTGCCAGCAGCACCCAGACAGTGGTGTCAGAGACCCAGTACTTC. Translation gives CASSTQTVVSETQYF.

This sequence joins TRBV2 and TRBJ2-5, with a tentative D call TRBD1 (5 bases). This CDR3 has 13 amino acids. Germline lookup yields CDR1 SNHLY and CDR2 FYNNEI. V was pared by 4 bases and J by 4 bases, with 10 bases between. The CDR3 DNA follows: TGTGCCAGCAGTGTAGGGGTTCTAGAGACCCAGTACTTC. It specifies CASSVGVLETQYF.

This clone was counted a single time. CDR3 nucleotides: TGCGCCAGCAGCCAAGATAGGGGGATTTCGGGGGAGCAGTACTTC. Translated, it gives CASSQDRGISGEQYF. The chain carries TRBV4-3 and TRBJ2-7; D is perhaps TRBD1 (6 bases). The CDR3 is 15 amino acids. Trimming cost V 0 bases and J 7 bases, with 16 bases left between them. The germline gives CDR1 LGHNA, CDR2 YSLEER.

The J gene is TRBJ2-1, the V gene TRBV5-1, with TRBD1 as a possible D gene (5 bases). The CDR3 has 15 amino acids. The V end was cut by 2 bases, the J end by 0 bases, with 9 bases between. The germline V gene has CDR1 SGHRS and CDR2 YFSETQ. The CDR3, as DNA: TGCGCCAGCAGCTTTGACAGAGCCTCCTACAATGAGCAGTTCTTC. It encodes CASSFDRASYNEQFF.

The chain has TRBV5-1 and TRBJ2-1, with D tentatively TRBD1 (6 bases). V shed 3 bases and J shed 12 bases, with 25 bases lying between them. The CDR3 spans 16 residues. CDR1 SGHRS and CDR2 YFSETQ come from the germline V gene. Here the CDR3 DNA reads TGCGCCAGCAGCTCCGATCCCGGACAGCGGCGGTTAAGGCAGTTCTTC. Translated: CASSSDPGQRRLRQFF.

The chain joins TRBV30 to TRBJ1-1, with D hard to call. The CDR3 is 15 residues long. The V end lost 1 base, the J end lost 8 bases, and 20 bases lay between the germline ends. Germline assignment: CDR1 GTSNPN and CDR2 SVGIG (reference sequence). The CDR3 is CAWSAPFQNRFEAFF. The CDR3 nucleotides read TGTGCCTGGAGTGCACCGTTCCAAAACCGATTCGAAGCTTTCTTT.

V is TRBV5-1 and J is TRBJ1-1; maybe TRBD1 (5 bases). The CDR3 totals 14 residues. Germline assignment: CDR1 SGHRS and CDR2 YFSETQ. V was shortened by 4 bases and J by 0 bases, with 10 bases between the two germline ends. The CDR3 sequence: CASSQGLMNTEAFF. CDR3 DNA sequence: TGCGCCAGCAGCCAGGGACTCATGAACACTGAAGCTTTCTTT.

The genes are TRBV4-1 and TRBJ2-5; no clear D. Germline V gene sequence: CDR1 MGHRA, CDR2 YSYEKL. The CDR3 is 13 amino acids. V lost 1 base to trimming and J lost 1 base, with 4 bases between them. The CDR3, as DNA: TGCGCCAGCAGCCAAGGCCCCCAAGAGACCCAGTACTTC. Translated, it gives CASSQGPQETQYF.

The chain couples TRBV13 to TRBJ2-7; 7 nucleotides agree with TRBD2. The CDR3 contains 14 residues. V shed 3 bases and J 5 bases; nucleotides not matched to a gene: 7. Germline CDR1 PRHDT, CDR2 FYEKMQ (reference sequence). The CDR3: CASSFGPGGDEQYF. DNA of the CDR3: TGTGCCAGCAGCTTTGGACCGGGGGGTGACGAGCAGTACTTC. Supplemented by reference TRBV13 and TRBJ2-7, the full variable domain reads AAGVIQSPRHLIKEKRETATLKCYPIPRHDTVYWYQQGPGQDPQFLISFYEKMQSDKGSIPDRFSAQQFSDYHSELNMSSLELGDSALYFCASSFGPGGDEQYFGPGTRLTVT.

The chain employs TRBV30 and TRBJ1-2; D is perhaps TRBD1 (5 bases). The V end lost 7 bases, the J end lost 0 bases, and 15 bases lay between the germline ends. CDR3 size: 14 residues. Germline CDR1 reads GTSNPN; CDR2 reads SVGIG (reference sequence). The CDR3 protein is CASENLGANYGYTF. The DNA of the CDR3 is TGTGCCTCCGAAAACCTGGGGGCTAACTATGGCTACACCTTC.

This clone was picked up one time. This chain joins TRBV5-4 and TRBJ2-7; 10 bases agree with TRBD1. Germline assignment: CDR1 SGHNT and CDR2 YYREEE (reference sequence). This CDR3 contains 17 residues. The V and J ends lost 0 bases and 3 bases, in that order; junction bases with no gene match: 9. CDR3 nucleotides: TGTGCCAGCAGCTTGGCTTCGGGACAGGGGCAAGGCTACGAGCAGTACTTC. Protein sequence: CASSLASGQGQGYEQYF. Supplemented by reference TRBV5-4 and TRBJ2-7, the full variable domain reads ETGVTQSPTHLIKTRGQQVTLRCSSQSGHNTVSWYQQALGQGPQFIFQYYREEENGRGNFPPRFSGLQFPNYSSELNVNALELDDSALYLCASSLASGQGQGYEQYFGPGTRLTVT.